This paragraph covers one TCR beta chain sequence. This record belongs to a study of blood T cell repertoires in COVID-19. Across the whole study: Some COVID-19 samples were acute and others convalescent; all came from the United States, Italy and Spain. From T cells, B-cell-depleted T cells, or PBMCs came the material, which was cDNA or gDNA.

Trimming removed 3 bases from V and 2 bases from J, with 14 bases in between. The CDR3 has 14 amino acids. Per germline, CDR1 GTSNPN and CDR2 SVGIG (reference sequence). How the authors handled the data: The authors estimated nucleated cell counts from reference gene primer amplification. Data came from immunoSEQ multiplex PCR; TCRdb stores just in-frame clones and leaves some out. V, J and clone size are taken as reported in that table, and D and trimming were inferred from the DNA itself. In the table there are approximately 72,000 clones, 85% to 90% of which are singletons. The rearrangement joins TRBV30 to TRBJ2-7; D not certain. Specimen: peripheral blood. The receptor's source is a woman aged 80 or over with active or convalescent COVID-19. The CDR3 nucleotides read TGTGCCTGGAGGGAGACGACCGAACCCTACGAGCAGTACTTC. It codes for CAWRETTEPYEQYF.